This T cell receptor beta chain is from a study of T cells in Graves' hyperthyroidism and ophthalmopathy. Study-wide results and limits: Most thyroid clonotypes that were expanded above 0.001 also turned up in blood. Ophthalmopathy and stable hyperthyroidism were separated by a 13 V-J model. Before onset, by a median of around 6.1 months, the model predicted ophthalmopathy.

Under 12 ml fresh peripheral blood yielded the PBMCs. This clonotype has a count of ten or more. Its antigen is as yet unknown. Germline CDR1 is SGHTA and CDR2 is FQGNSA. V was pared by 1 base and J by 10 bases, with 13 bases between. The CDR3 spans 13 residues. TCR beta CDR3 region amplification was performed from RNA transcripts. During a first-round RT-PCR of the TCR CDR3, the HTBI primer set was used. TCRdb reanalysed the multiplex PCR reads using MiXCR and keeps one entry per CDR3 protein. The sample records roughly 500,000 distinct CDR3 sequences, roughly 14% being singletons. The sequenced material came from blood. This receptor was obtained from a woman aged 25 to 39 with Graves' hyperthyroidism that later progressed to Graves' ophthalmopathy. The chain links TRBV7-2 to TRBJ1-1; D remains ambiguous. CDR3 sequence (DNA): TGTGCCAGCAGCTTAGGGGCCACTCCGGGAGCTTTCTTT. It yields the protein CASSLGATPGAFF.